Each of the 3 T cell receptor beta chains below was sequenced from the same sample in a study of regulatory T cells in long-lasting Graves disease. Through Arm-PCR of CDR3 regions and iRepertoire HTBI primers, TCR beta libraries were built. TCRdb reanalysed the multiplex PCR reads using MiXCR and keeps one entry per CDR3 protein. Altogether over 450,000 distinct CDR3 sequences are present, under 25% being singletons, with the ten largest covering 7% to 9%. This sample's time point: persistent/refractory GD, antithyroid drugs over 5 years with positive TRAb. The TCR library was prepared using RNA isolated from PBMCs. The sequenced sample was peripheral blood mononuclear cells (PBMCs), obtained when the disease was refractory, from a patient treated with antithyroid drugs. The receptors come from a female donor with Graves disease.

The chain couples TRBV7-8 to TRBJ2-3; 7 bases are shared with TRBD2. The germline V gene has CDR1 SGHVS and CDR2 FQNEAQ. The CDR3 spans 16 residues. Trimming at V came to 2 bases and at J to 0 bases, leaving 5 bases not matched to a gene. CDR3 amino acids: CASSLSAGVSTDTQYF. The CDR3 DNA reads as TGTGCCAGCAGCTTAAGTGCGGGAGTGAGCACAGATACGCAGTATTTT.

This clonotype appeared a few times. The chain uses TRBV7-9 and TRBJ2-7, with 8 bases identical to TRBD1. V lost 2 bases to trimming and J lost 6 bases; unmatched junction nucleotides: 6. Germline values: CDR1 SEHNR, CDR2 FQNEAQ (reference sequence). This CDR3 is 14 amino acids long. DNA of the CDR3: TGTGCCAGCAGCTTATCCGCAGGGGGCCGCGAGCAGTACTTC. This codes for CASSLSAGGREQYF.

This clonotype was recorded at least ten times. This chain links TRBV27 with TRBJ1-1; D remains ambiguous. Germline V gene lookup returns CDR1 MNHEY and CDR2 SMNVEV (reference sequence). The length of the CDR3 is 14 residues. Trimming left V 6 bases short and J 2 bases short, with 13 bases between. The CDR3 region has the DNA TGTGCCAGCAGAGGCCCCCGGCCCAACACTGAAGCTTTCTTT. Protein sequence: CASRGPRPNTEAFF.